These T cell receptor beta chains were read from a single sample in a study of cytomegalovirus exposure and HLA in healthy donors. Some clones are missing from TCRdb's copy, which holds only in-frame ones; the method was immunoSEQ multiplex PCR. The sample lists approximately 260,000 clones, 80% to 90% occurring once. The sample taken for sequencing was PBMCs. These receptors were taken from a woman aged 18-30 years in good health and CMV-seronegative. Each CDR3 is given with its conserved first and last residue. D genes are given only for firm matches. Clone sizes are given selectively: once, few, many, or a class where the clone is expanded.

>.|16|TRBV7-3|.|TRBJ2-3
TGTGCCAGCAGCTTAGTCCGGGGAGGCGGCACAGATACGCAGTATTTT
CASSLVRGGGTDTQYF
>once|13|TRBV10-1|TRBD1|TRBJ1-1
TGCGCCAGCGGGATTGGGACAGCCACTGAAGCTTTCTTT
CASGIGTATEAFF
>.|13|TRBV25-1|.|TRBJ1-5
TGTGCCAGCAGTGGACAGGGCAATCAGCCCCAGCATTTT
CASSGQGNQPQHF
>.|12|TRBV11-3|.|TRBJ2-1
TGTGCCAGCAGCCTCCCCCCGGGTGAGCAGTTCTTC
CASSLPPGEQFF
>many|20|TRBV4-1|.|TRBJ2-1
TGCGCCAGCAGCCAAGAATGGCCAACTGGAGCGGCCCAGCCCAAGGATGAGCAGTTCTTC
CASSQEWPTGAAQPKDEQFF
>.|18|TRBV5-1|TRBD2|TRBJ2-1
TGCGCCAGCAGCTTCGGGACTAGCGGGGGAAACCTTTACAATGAGCAGTTCTTC
CASSFGTSGGNLYNEQFF
>.|13|TRBV6-6|TRBD1|TRBJ2-1
TGTGCCAGCAGTTACGACAGGGGGCGAGTTAAGTTCTTC
CASSYDRGRVKFF
>.|15|TRBV13|TRBD1|TRBJ2-7
TGTGCCAGCAGCTCAAGACAGGGGGTAACCTACGAGCAGTACTTC
CASSSRQGVTYEQYF
>.|14|TRBV19|.|TRBJ1-1
TGTGCCAGTAGTATAGTCCGGGGGAAGGATGAAGCTTTCTTT
CASSIVRGKDEAFF
>.|17|TRBV4-3|TRBD2|TRBJ2-5
TGCGCCAGCAGCCAAGGTGTAGCGGGGGGTTCTAGTGAGACCCAGTACTTC
CASSQGVAGGSSETQYF
>.|15|TRBV11-3|.|TRBJ1-3
TGTGCCAGCAGCTCCGGCGGACACTTAGGTGACACCATATATTTT
CASSSGGHLGDTIYF
>.|14|TRBV11-2|.|TRBJ2-7
TGTGCCAGCAGCCTAGGGCCGGGGTCCTACGAGCAGTACTTC
CASSLGPGSYEQYF
>.|17|TRBV4-1|TRBD2|TRBJ2-1
TGCGCCAGCAGCCTAACAACTAGCGGGAAACGTCGGGGAGAGCAGTTCTTC
CASSLTTSGKRRGEQFF
>.|14|TRBV5-1|.|TRBJ2-2
TGCGCCAGCAGCTTTGAGGGCGGTCCCGGGGAGCTGTTTTTT
CASSFEGGPGELFF
>.|16|TRBV5-1|TRBD2|TRBJ2-4
TGCGCCAGCAGCTTGGCCGCGGGGGGGCCTGGAAACATTCAGTACTTC
CASSLAAGGPGNIQYF
>.|15|TRBV13|.|TRBJ1-1
TGTGCCAGCAGCAGCCCCTCGGGAGATAACACTGAAGCTTTCTTT
CASSSPSGDNTEAFF
>.|15|TRBV19|.|TRBJ1-6
TGTGCCAGTAACCCTCTCACCGGGGGTAATTCACCCCTCCACTTT
CASNPLTGGNSPLHF
>.|17|TRBV30|TRBD1|TRBJ1-5
TGTGCCTCCTCGGACAGGGAAACCCCTTATAGCAATCAGCCCCAGCATTTT
CASSDRETPYSNQPQHF
>.|16|TRBV29-1|TRBD2|TRBJ2-3
TGCAGCGTCGAGACCGGGACTACTGACAGCACAGATACGCAGTATTTT
CSVETGTTDSTDTQYF
>few|15|TRBV7-9|.|TRBJ1-1
TGTGCCAGCAGCCCCAAGGGGCGGTTGAACACTGAAGCTTTCTTT
CASSPKGRLNTEAFF
>.|14|TRBV6-5|TRBD1|TRBJ1-2
TGTGCCAGCAGTTACTCGCGACAGGGGGATGGCTACACCTTC
CASSYSRQGDGYTF
>.|17|TRBV25-1|.|TRBJ2-3
TGTGCCAGCAGTGAATCAGGGGCAGGGAGGGGCACAGATACGCAGTATTTT
CASSESGAGRGTDTQYF
>.|16|TRBV7-6|.|TRBJ2-7
TGTGCCAGCAGCTTAATGGTGAAGAGGGGGACCTACGAGCAGTACTTC
CASSLMVKRGTYEQYF